This section outlines one T cell receptor beta chain sequence together with its context. The record originates from a study of blood T cell repertoires in COVID-19. Looking at the study overall: The origin of the acute and convalescent COVID-19 samples was the United States, Italy and Spain. T cells, B-cell-depleted T cells, or PBMCs supplied cDNA or gDNA.

The germline V and J ends were trimmed by 3 bases and 10 bases, with 15 bases remaining between them. CDR3 length: 13 amino acids. Per germline, CDR1 MDHEN and CDR2 SYDVKM. Original methodology: Amplified reference gene primers provided the basis for estimating nucleated cell counts. Using immunoSEQ multiplex PCR, the repertoire was profiled, and TCRdb retains in-frame clones only, with some absent. That table gives V, J and clone size, and the DNA gave D and trimming. The table lists about 100,000 clones, about nine tenths of them singletons. The clonotype originates from a man aged 65-85 years with acute or convalescent COVID-19. The sample consisted of peripheral blood. The J gene is TRBJ2-5, the V gene TRBV28; no firm D call. CDR3 nucleotide sequence: TGTGCCAGCAGTTTCCCAACCAAGAGAGTCCAGTACTTC. It specifies CASSFPTKRVQYF.